The sequence of this T cell receptor (beta chain) was determined in a study of CD8+ T cells in alopecia areata. Study outcomes and limitations: TCR sharing across patients was less clear than in mice, possibly HLA-related. Scalp samples also yield sequences of resident alphabeta T cells from normal skin. Persistence in scalp and blood during tofacitinib was observed for many expanded lesional clones. For baseline CD8+ expansion, any link to response stays uncertain with one nonresponder.

With respect to this clone: Its target is not known.

Stated treatment: oral pan-JAK inhibitor, 5-10 mg twice daily. The CDR3 has 13 residues. Germline assignment: CDR1 SGHDN and CDR2 FVKESK. The V end lost 1 base, the J end lost 7 bases, and 5 bases lay between the germline ends. Extraction and reverse transcription of RNA yielded cDNA as the sequencing template. Repertoires were generated with immunoSEQ multiplex PCR, while TCRdb's copy carries only in-frame clones and drops some. Seen here are about 120,000 clones, approximately 53% observed once, and the top ten hold around 0.46%. This receptor was taken from a human donor with alopecia areata. The material was CD4+ T cells sorted from blood, obtained at week 4, from a patient treated with tofacitinib. This chain connects TRBV14 to TRBJ1-6; D is unresolved. The CDR3 nucleotides are TGTGCCAGCAGCCAAGTAGGAAATTCACCCCTCCACTTT. It translates to CASSQVGNSPLHF.